This T cell receptor beta chain appears in the sequencing data of a study of beta chain features in type 1 diabetes. As for this clone: What it recognizes is unknown.

The germline gives CDR1 SEHNR, CDR2 FQNEAQ (reference sequence). Trimming at V came to 5 bases and at J to 5 bases, leaving 2 bases not matched to a gene. The CDR3 loop spans 15 amino acids. Every donor provided one heparinised blood draw, which averaged approximately 100 mL. All sorted populations exceeded 95% purity. General observations from the study: Shortening of TCRB CDR3s, moderate but significant, appeared in all four CD4+ subsets of Type 1 diabetes patients. Within the patient group, naive, central memory and Treg TCRB repertoires appeared more similar to each other than within healthy donors.

Sequencing targeted expressed TCRB transcripts, as all isolated RNA had been reverse transcribed. Reads from naive, central memory and regulatory T cell samples averaged about 3.8 million. Here immunoSEQ multiplex PCR was the method, and the copy in TCRdb shows in-frame clones only, minus some. This sample carries under 350,000 clones, 14% of them seen once, and the ten largest clones take less than 0.02%. The sample taken for sequencing was naive CD4+ T cells from blood. The TCR sequence derives from a man between 25 and 39 years old with type 1 diabetes. The V and J genes are TRBV7-9 and TRBJ2-1, with 14 bases that match TRBD2. The CDR3 DNA sequence: TGTGCCAGCAGCCAGGGACTAGCGGGGGACAATGAGCAGTTCTTC. It specifies CASSQGLAGDNEQFF.